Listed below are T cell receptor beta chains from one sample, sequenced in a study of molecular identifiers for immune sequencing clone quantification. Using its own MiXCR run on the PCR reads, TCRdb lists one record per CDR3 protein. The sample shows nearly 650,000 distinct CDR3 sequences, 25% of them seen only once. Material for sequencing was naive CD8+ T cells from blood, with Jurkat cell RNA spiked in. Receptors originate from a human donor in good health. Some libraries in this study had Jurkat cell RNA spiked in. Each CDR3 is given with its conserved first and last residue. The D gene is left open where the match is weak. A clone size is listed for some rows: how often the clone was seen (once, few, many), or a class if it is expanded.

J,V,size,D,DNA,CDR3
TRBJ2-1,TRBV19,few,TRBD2,TGTGCCAGTAGTATGGGGACTAGAGCTGGCTCCATCGAGCAGTTCTTC,CASSMGTRAGSIEQFF
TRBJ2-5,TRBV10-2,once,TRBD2,TGCGCCAGCAGTTCCCAGCGGGGAGGAGTGACCCAGTACTTC,CASSSQRGGVTQYF
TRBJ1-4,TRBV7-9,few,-,TGTGCCAGCAGCTTAGGCGGGATTAAGGAAAAACTGTTTTTT,CASSLGGIKEKLFF
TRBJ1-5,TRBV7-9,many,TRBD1,TGTGCCAGCAGTTTAGCCGGACAGGGGCCCCATCAGCCCCAGCATTTT,CASSLAGQGPHQPQHF
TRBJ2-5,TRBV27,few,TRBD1,TGTGCCAGCAGATACCGGACAGGGTCGGCGGAGACCCAGTACTTC,CASRYRTGSAETQYF
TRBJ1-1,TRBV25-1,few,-,TGTGCCAGCAGCCGGGAATGGGACTTAATTGAAGCTTTCTTT,CASSREWDLIEAFF
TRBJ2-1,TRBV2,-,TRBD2,TGTGCCACTAGCGGGGGGGGCCGCCTGCAGTTCTTC,CATSGGGRLQFF
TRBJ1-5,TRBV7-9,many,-,TGTGCCAGCAGCTCCTATTTCGGACAGAGCAATCAGCCCCAGCATTTT,CASSSYFGQSNQPQHF
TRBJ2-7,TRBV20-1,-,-,TGCAGTGCTAGAGATCTCGGTGGGGTCTACGAGCAGTACTTC,CSARDLGGVYEQYF
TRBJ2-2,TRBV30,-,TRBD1,TGTGCCTGGACGGGTCAGGGGGACACCGGGGAGCTGTTTTTT,CAWTGQGDTGELFF